Listed below are T cell receptor beta chains from one sample, sequenced in a study of esophageal squamous cell carcinoma under preoperative chemotherapy. MiXCR, applied by TCRdb to the PCR reads, yields one record per CDR3 protein. The data show some 10,000 distinct CDR3 sequences, approximately 48% seen once. Sampling was carried out from a patient given preoperative chemotherapy. The receptor source for this set is a human donor with esophageal squamous cell carcinoma. The donor label of this sample is uncertain. Both conserved end residues are part of each CDR3. The order of the fields is J gene, V gene, CDR3 protein.

-,TRBV9,CASSPTTVGQETQYF
-,TRBV5-1,CASSLVQGTYEQYF
TRBJ2-3,TRBV6-5,CASSYGGRDPETQYF
TRBJ2-4,TRBV6-1,CASSGSPRGDIQYF
TRBJ2-3,TRBV6-5,CAGSLGTGQDTQYF
TRBJ2-7,TRBV18,CASSPRPGAVLAF
-,TRBV6-1,CASSGALAGELFF
TRBJ2-7,TRBV6-1,CASRNIPAATEQYF
TRBJ2-1,TRBV7-2,CASSATGNNEQFF
TRBJ2-1,TRBV7-2,CASSWRPGLAGGGQFF
TRBJ2-2,TRBV7-7,CASSLEPGLAGTGELFF
TRBJ2-5,TRBV6-5,CASSFSKVQETQYF
TRBJ2-2,TRBV6-1,CASRAWEGASTDTLYF
TRBJ2-3,TRBV7-2,CAGLLAGGTDAQYF
TRBJ2-1,TRBV7-8,CASSLGTSSSEQFF
TRBJ2-1,TRBV6-1,CASRRAGNAPYNEQFF
TRBJ2-1,TRBV10-2,CASVPRDIETQFF
TRBJ1-5,TRBV27,CASSAVPGPQHF
-,TRBV12-3/TRBV12-4,CASTLFRGRGFIHEQYF
TRBJ2-1,TRBV10-3,CAISGLAGDGSYNEQFF
-,TRBV6-1,CASSGFYNEQYF
TRBJ2-5,TRBV6-5,CASSYGTSGNQETQYF
TRBJ1-5,TRBV7-2,CASTLLGAFGNQPQHF
TRBJ2-5,TRBV7-8,CASSLDRLANEQYF
TRBJ2-3,TRBV11-3,CASSTSRLAGGADTQYF
TRBJ2-5,TRBV30,CAWSARAVQETQYF
TRBJ1-5,TRBV23-1,CASSQWWMDRAGDQPQHF
TRBJ2-3,TRBV6-4,CASSSGVRGKNIQYF
TRBJ1-6,TRBV6-1,CASNDYNSPLHF
TRBJ2-2,TRBV6-1,CASRKRENTEAQFF
TRBJ2-1,TRBV6-1,CAYGTGGASYEQFF
TRBJ1-5,TRBV6-1,CASSPRLGGNQPQHF